This T cell receptor (beta chain) is from a study of T cell responses to AZD1222 COVID-19 vaccine. General study results and limits: CD4 TCRs associated with vaccination spanned spike, dominating at 160-218 and 743-854.

From germline, CDR1 is DFQATT and CDR2 SNEGSKA (reference sequence). V dropped 4 bases and J dropped 3 bases, with 6 bases sitting between them. The CDR3 contains 11 residues. Some clones are missing from TCRdb's copy, which holds only in-frame ones; the method was immunoSEQ multiplex PCR. The table includes around 150,000 clones, 92% detected once. About this clone itself: What it recognizes is unknown.

This TCR derives from an adult who received the AZD1222 COVID-19 vaccine. The starting material was peripheral blood, obtained 28 days after the second AZD1222 dose. The V gene is TRBV20-1, the J gene TRBJ1-2; D remains unclear. The CDR3 here is CSATADYGYTF. For the CDR3, the DNA is TGCAGTGCTACCGCGGACTATGGCTACACCTTC.